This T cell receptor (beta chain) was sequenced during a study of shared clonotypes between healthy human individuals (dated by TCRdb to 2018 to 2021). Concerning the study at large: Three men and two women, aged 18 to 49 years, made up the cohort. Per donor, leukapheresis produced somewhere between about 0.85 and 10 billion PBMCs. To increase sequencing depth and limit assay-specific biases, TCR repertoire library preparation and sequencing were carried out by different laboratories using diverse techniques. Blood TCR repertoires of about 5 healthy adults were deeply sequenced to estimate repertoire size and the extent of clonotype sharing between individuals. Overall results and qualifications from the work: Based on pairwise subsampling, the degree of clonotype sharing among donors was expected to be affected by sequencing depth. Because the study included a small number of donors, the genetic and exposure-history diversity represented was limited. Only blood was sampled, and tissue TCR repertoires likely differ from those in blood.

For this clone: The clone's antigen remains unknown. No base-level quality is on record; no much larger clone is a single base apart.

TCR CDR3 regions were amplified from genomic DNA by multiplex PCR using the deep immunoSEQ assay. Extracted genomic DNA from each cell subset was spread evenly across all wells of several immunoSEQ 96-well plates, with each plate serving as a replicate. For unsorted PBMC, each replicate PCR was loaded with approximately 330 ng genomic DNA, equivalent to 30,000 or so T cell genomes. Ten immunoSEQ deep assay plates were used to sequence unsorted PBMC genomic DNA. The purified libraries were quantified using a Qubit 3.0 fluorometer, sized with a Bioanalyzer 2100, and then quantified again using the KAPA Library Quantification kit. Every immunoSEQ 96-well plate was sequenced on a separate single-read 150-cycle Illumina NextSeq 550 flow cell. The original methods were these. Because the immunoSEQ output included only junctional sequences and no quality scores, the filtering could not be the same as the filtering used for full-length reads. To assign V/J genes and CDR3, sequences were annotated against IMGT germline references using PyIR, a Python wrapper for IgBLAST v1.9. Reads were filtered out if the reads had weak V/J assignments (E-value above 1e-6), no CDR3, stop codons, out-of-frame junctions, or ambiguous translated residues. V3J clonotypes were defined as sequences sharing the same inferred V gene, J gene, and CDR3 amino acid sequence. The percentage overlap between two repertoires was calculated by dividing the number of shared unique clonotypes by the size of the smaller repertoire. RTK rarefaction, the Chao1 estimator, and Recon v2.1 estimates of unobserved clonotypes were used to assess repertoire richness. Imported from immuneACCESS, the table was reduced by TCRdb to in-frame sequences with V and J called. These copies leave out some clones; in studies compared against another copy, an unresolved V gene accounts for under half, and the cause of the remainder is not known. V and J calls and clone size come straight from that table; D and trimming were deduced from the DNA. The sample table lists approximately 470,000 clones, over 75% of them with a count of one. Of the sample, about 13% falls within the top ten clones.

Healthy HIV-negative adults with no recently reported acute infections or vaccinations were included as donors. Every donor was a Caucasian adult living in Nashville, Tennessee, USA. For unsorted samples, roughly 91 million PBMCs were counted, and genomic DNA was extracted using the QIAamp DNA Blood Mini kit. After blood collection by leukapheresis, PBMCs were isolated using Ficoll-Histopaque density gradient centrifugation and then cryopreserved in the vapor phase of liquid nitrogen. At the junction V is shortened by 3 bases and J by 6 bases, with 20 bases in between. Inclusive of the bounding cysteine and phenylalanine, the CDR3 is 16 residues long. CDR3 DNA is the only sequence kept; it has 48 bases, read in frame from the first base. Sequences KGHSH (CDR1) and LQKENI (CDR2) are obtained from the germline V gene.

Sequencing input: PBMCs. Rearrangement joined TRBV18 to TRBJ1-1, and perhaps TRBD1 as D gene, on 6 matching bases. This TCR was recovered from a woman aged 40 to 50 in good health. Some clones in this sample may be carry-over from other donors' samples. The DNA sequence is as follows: TGTGCCAGCTCACCTACAAGCGGGGACAATGGAGCTGAAGCTTTCTTT. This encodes CASSPTSGDNGAEAFF.